One sample yielded the 18 T cell receptor beta chains listed below, sequenced in a study of T cells in Graves' hyperthyroidism and ophthalmopathy. The TCR beta CDR3 regions underwent amplification using RNA transcripts as the source. HTBI primers were used for first-round RT-PCR of the TCR CDR3. TCRdb passed the multiplex PCR reads through MiXCR, listing each CDR3 protein once. The profile covers about 280,000 distinct CDR3 sequences, with about 25% appearing a single time and roughly 24% taken by the ten largest. The source material was blood. Receptor source: a man between 40 and 49 years old with Graves' hyperthyroidism that later progressed to Graves' ophthalmopathy.

This chain uses TRBV6-1 with TRBJ1-1; 9 positions match TRBD1. The CDR3 has 16 amino acids. J was trimmed by 1 base and V by 7 bases; bases with no gene match: 10. The germline V gene encodes CDR1 MNHNS and CDR2 SASEGT. CDR3 sequence reads: CASKPGQGLGNTEAFF. The CDR3 coding sequence is TGTGCCAGCAAGCCGGGACAGGGCCTAGGGAACACTGAAGCTTTCTTT.

This clonotype showed up just a few times. V and J are TRBV19 and TRBJ2-2; D might be TRBD2 (6 bases). V lost 7 bases and J lost 1, with 22 bases in between. This CDR3 contains 18 residues. The germline CDR1 and CDR2 sequences are LNHDA and SQIVND (reference sequence). The CDR3 loop reads CASKTRGGPLMNTGELFF. In nucleotides, the CDR3 is TGTGCCAGTAAAACCCGAGGAGGGCCCCTGATGAACACCGGGGAGCTGTTTTTT.

The chain employs TRBV29-1 and TRBJ1-1; maybe TRBD1 (5 bases). V gave up 3 bases and J gave up 7 bases, with 15 bases separating them. CDR1 is SQVTM, CDR2 ANQGSEA, per germline. The CDR3 totals 13 residues. For the CDR3, the DNA is TGCAGCGTTGACGGCAGGGTACGTGATGAAGCTTTCTTT. Translated: CSVDGRVRDEAFF.

This clonotype was found many times. This chain links TRBV5-4 with TRBJ2-7; D gene ambiguous. The CDR3 loop spans 16 amino acids. Looked up from germline, CDR1 is SGHNT and CDR2 is YYREEE (reference sequence). Trimming removed 3 bases from V and 6 bases from J, with 22 bases in between. The chain's CDR3 is CASSSPGRRPGGEQYF. The CDR3 DNA reads TGTGCCAGCAGCTCCCCCGGCCGCCGGCCAGGTGGCGAGCAGTACTTC.

This clonotype was found many times. The chain carries TRBV2 and TRBJ1-3; D gene ambiguous. Germline lookup yields CDR1 SNHLY and CDR2 FYNNEI. This CDR3 spans 12 amino acids. V was cut by 6 bases and J by 4 bases, with 7 bases left in between. The CDR3 is CASRLRGNTIYF. The CDR3 region has the DNA TGTGCCAGCAGACTCAGAGGAAACACCATATATTTT.

This clonotype was detected many times. V usage is TRBV2 and J usage is TRBJ2-5, with TRBD2 matching 13 bases. This CDR3 comprises 16 residues. Trimming removed 7 bases from V and 1 base from J; junction bases left unmatched: 6. CDR1 is SNHLY and CDR2 is FYNNEI in the germline V gene. The CDR3 sequence: CASTLWTSGSQETQYF. The CDR3 DNA sequence: TGTGCCAGCACCCTATGGACTAGCGGGAGCCAAGAGACCCAGTACTTC.

This clonotype was recorded many times. The chain uses TRBV12-3 or TRBV12-4 and TRBJ1-5, with D hard to call. V lost 6 bases to trimming and J lost 1 base, with 7 bases between them. This CDR3 contains 13 residues. The CDR3 protein is CASRLGSNQPQHF. The CDR3, as DNA: TGTGCCAGCAGATTGGGGAGCAATCAGCCCCAGCATTTT.

This clonotype has ten or more counts. The chain is built from TRBV28 and TRBJ1-3; D not certain. V was clipped by 3 bases and J by 4 bases, with 16 bases between them. This CDR3 comprises 16 residues. Per the germline V gene, CDR1 is MDHEN and CDR2 is SYDVKM. The CDR3 region has the DNA TGTGCCAGCAGTTTCACCGACCTCTCCTGGGGAAACACCATATATTTT. Encoded protein: CASSFTDLSWGNTIYF.

This clonotype has at least ten counts. This rearrangement joins TRBV5-1 to TRBJ2-2; weak D call: TRBD2 (5 bases). V lost 7 bases and J lost 0, with 10 bases in between. The CDR3 is made up of 14 amino acids. Germline lookup yields CDR1 SGHRS and CDR2 YFSETQ. The CDR3 sequence is CASGGQANTGELFF. The CDR3 region has the DNA TGCGCCAGCGGCGGGCAGGCGAACACCGGGGAGCTGTTTTTT.

This chain joins TRBV10-2 and TRBJ2-7; D unclear. This CDR3 contains 13 residues. V was shortened by 9 bases and J by 2 bases, with 14 bases between the two germline ends. Germline V gene sequence: CDR1 WSHSY, CDR2 SAAADI. The CDR3 reads CASAGPSPYEQYF. The CDR3, as DNA: TGCGCCAGTGCCGGGCCGTCCCCCTACGAGCAGTACTTC.

This clonotype showed up many times. This chain joins TRBV28 and TRBJ1-1; TRBD1 matches 9 bases. Germline CDR1 MDHEN, CDR2 SYDVKM. This CDR3 has 18 amino acids. V gave up 5 bases and J gave up 0 bases; unmatched junction bases: 13. CDR3 coding DNA: TGTGCCAGCAGTGCCCGGGACAGGGAAGTTGGGGTGAACACTGAAGCTTTCTTT. Translation: CASSARDREVGVNTEAFF.

The sample holds one count of this clonotype. This sequence joins TRBV19 and TRBJ1-2; 7 nucleotides agree with TRBD1. The J segment lost 4 bases and the V segment lost 6 bases, leaving 5 bases of the junction unmatched. This CDR3 region has 13 residues. Per germline, CDR1 LNHDA and CDR2 SQIVND (reference sequence). CDR3 coding DNA: TGTGCCAGTAGATGGACAGGCTTCTATGGCTACACCTTC. This sequence encodes CASRWTGFYGYTF.

The CDR3 bases are TGTGCCAGCAGGGACAGGGCCGGGTTCAACGAGCAGTACTTC. It yields the protein CASRDRAGFNEQYF. The chain recombines TRBV6-1 with TRBJ2-7; 8 bases agree with TRBD1. This CDR3 spans 14 amino acids. V lost 6 bases and J lost 5; bases outside the gene matches: 9. Germline V gene data show CDR1 as MNHNS and CDR2 as SASEGT.

The V call is TRBV28, the J call TRBJ2-7; 11 bases line up with TRBD2. The trim removed 5 bases at V and 6 bases at J, leaving 6 bases unmatched. Germline V lookup: CDR1 MDHEN, CDR2 SYDVKM. The CDR3 runs to 14 residues. The chain's CDR3 is CASSLLAGDAEQYF. In nucleotides, the CDR3 is TGTGCCAGCAGTCTACTAGCGGGAGATGCCGAGCAGTACTTC. Full variable domain (rest looked up from reference TRBV28 and TRBJ2-7): DVKVTQSSRYLVKRTGEKVFLECVQDMDHENMFWYRQDPGLGLRLIYFSYDVKMKEKGDIPEGYSVSREKKERFSLILESASTNQTSMYLCASSLLAGDAEQYFGPGTRLTVT.

This clonotype has at least ten counts. The chain is built from TRBV3-1 and TRBJ1-1; no reliable D call. CDR1 and CDR2 from the germline V gene are LGHDT and YNNKEL (reference sequence). V lost 1 base and J 8 bases, leaving 8 bases between the germline ends. The CDR3 has 12 residues. CDR3 sequence (DNA): TGTGCCAGCAGCCAAGGTCCCGGGGAAGCTTTCTTT. This codes for CASSQGPGEAFF.

The gene calls are TRBV28 and TRBJ2-7, with 10 bases that match TRBD2. This CDR3 comprises 15 residues. Germline CDR1 reads MDHEN; CDR2 reads SYDVKM. V was clipped by 2 bases and J by 7 bases; unmatched bases: 8. The CDR3 DNA sequence: TGTGCCAGCAGTTTAAAGCTAGCGGGAGTAGGGGAGCAGTACTTC. Protein: CASSLKLAGVGEQYF.

This clonotype was seen ten or more times. V is TRBV12-3 or TRBV12-4 and J is TRBJ2-7; D not certain. V was trimmed by 5 bases and J by 3 bases, leaving 14 bases between them. The CDR3 runs 14 residues. Here the CDR3 reads CASSARQDGYEQYF. The CDR3 DNA follows: TGTGCCAGCAGTGCACGCCAAGACGGCTACGAGCAGTACTTC.

This clonotype was seen many times. The gene calls are TRBV2 and TRBJ1-5, with unresolved D. V shed 3 bases and J shed 0 bases, with 9 bases lying between them. The CDR3 is made up of 15 amino acids. In germline, CDR1 is SNHLY, CDR2 FYNNEI. CDR3 DNA sequence: TGTGCCAGCAGTGACGGGAGAAATAGCAATCAGCCCCAGCATTTT. Its translation: CASSDGRNSNQPQHF.